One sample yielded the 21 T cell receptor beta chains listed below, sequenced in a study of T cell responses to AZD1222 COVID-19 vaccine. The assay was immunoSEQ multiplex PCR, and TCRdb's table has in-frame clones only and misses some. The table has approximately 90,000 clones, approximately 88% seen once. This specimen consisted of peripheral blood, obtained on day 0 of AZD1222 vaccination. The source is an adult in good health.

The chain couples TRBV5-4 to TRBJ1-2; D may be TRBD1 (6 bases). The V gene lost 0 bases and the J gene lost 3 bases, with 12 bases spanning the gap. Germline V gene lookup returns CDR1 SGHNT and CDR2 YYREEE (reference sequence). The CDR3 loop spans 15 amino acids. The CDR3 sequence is CASSLERDTYYGYTF. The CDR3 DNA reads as TGTGCCAGCAGCTTGGAAAGGGACACGTACTATGGCTACACCTTC.

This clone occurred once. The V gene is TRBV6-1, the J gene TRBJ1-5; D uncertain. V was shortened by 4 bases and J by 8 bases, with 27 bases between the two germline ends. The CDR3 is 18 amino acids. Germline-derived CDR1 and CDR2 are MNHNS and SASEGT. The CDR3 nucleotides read TGTGCCAGCAGTGTAGAGGGTTGGAGACAATACAACACTAAGCCCCAGCATTTT. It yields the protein CASSVEGWRQYNTKPQHF.

CDR3 DNA: TGTGCCAGCAGTTTGTTTGGAGAAGACCGCGGTGATGAGCAGTTCTTC. This sequence encodes CASSLFGEDRGDEQFF. The chain joins TRBV28 to TRBJ2-1; D gene uncertain. The germline V gene encodes CDR1 MDHEN and CDR2 SYDVKM. This CDR3 has 16 residues. V lost 3 bases and J lost 8, with 20 bases in between. The variable domain in full, completed from reference TRBV28 and TRBJ2-1, reads DVKVTQSSRYLVKRTGEKVFLECVQDMDHENMFWYRQDPGLGLRLIYFSYDVKMKEKGDIPEGYSVSREKKERFSLILESASTNQTSMYLCASSLFGEDRGDEQFFGPGTRLTVL.

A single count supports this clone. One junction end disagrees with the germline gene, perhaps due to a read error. CDR3 bases: TGTGCCAGCAGTGACCCCTCGGTCGGTCAACCCTTC. This encodes CASSDPSVGQPF. The chain carries TRBV2 and TRBJ1-2; D unclear. There are 12 residues in the CDR3. Germline V gene data show CDR1 as SNHLY and CDR2 as FYNNEI.

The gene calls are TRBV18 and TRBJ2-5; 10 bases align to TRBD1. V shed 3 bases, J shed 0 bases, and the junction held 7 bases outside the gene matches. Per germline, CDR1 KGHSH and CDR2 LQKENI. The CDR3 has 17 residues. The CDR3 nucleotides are TGTGCCAGCTCACCCCCGGAGACAGGGGGCCACCAAGAGACCCAGTACTTC. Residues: CASSPPETGGHQETQYF.

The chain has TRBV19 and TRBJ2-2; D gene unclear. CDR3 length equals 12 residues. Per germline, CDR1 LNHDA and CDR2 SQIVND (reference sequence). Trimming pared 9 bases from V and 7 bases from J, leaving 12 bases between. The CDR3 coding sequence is TGTGCCAGCCCCGGGTGGCACGGGGAGCTGTTTTTT. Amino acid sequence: CASPGWHGELFF.

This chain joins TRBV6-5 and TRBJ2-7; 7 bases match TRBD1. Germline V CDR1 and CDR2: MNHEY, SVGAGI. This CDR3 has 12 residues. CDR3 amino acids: CASQGWFGEQYF. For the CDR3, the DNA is TGTGCGTCACAGGGGTGGTTTGGCGAGCAGTACTTC.

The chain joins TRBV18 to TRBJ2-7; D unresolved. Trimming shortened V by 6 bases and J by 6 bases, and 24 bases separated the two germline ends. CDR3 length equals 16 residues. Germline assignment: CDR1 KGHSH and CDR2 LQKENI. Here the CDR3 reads CASSSLPPSHDFEQYF. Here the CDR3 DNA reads TGTGCCAGCTCTTCTCTACCCCCTTCCCATGACTTCGAGCAGTACTTC.

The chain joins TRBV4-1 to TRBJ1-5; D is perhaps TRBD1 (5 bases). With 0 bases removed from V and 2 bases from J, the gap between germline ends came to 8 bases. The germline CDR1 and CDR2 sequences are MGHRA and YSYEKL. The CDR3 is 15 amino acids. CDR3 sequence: CASSQEPRGNQPQHF. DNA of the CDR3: TGCGCCAGCAGCCAAGAACCCAGGGGCAATCAGCCCCAGCATTTT.

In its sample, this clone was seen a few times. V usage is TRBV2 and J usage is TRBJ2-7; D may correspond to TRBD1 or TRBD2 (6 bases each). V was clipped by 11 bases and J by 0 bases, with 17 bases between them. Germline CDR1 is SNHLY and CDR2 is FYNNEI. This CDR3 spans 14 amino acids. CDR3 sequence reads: CAGPSGASSYEQYF. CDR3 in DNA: TGTGCCGGCCCCTCGGGGGCCAGCTCCTACGAGCAGTACTTC.

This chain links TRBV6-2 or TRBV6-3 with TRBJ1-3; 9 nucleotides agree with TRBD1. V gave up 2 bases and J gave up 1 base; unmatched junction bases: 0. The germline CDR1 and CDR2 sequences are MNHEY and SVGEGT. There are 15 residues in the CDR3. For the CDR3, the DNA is TGTGCCAGCAGTTACGACAGGGGGTCTGGAAACACCATATATTTT. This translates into CASSYDRGSGNTIYF.

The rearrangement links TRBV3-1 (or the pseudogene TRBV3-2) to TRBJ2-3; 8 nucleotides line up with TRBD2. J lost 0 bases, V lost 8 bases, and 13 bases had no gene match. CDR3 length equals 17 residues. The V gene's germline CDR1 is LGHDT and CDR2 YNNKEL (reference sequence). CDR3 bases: TGTGCCAGCGGGGGGAGCGGGGGCCCCACTAGCACAGATACGCAGTATTTT. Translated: CASGGSGGPTSTDTQYF.

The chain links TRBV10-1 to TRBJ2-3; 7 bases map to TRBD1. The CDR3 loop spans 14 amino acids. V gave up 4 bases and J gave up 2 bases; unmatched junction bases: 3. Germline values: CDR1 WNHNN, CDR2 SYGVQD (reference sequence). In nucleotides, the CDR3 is TGCGCCAGCAGTGTGACAGGGCCCACAGATACGCAGTATTTT. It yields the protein CASSVTGPTDTQYF.

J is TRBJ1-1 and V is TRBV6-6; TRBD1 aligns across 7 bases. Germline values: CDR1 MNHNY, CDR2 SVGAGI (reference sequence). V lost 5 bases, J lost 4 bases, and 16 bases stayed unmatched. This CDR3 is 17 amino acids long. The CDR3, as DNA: TGTGCCAGCAGTCCCCCGACAGGGAGGTATGGCAGCACTGAAGCTTTCTTT. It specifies CASSPPTGRYGSTEAFF.

CDR3 region: CSATGKNGYTF. CDR3 sequence (DNA): TGCAGTGCTACAGGGAAAAATGGCTACACCTTC. V and J are TRBV20-1 and TRBJ1-2; TRBD1 might be the D (5 bases). This CDR3 comprises 11 residues. CDR1 is DFQATT and CDR2 is SNEGSKA in the germline V gene (reference sequence). Trimming cost V 4 bases and J 6 bases, with 9 bases left between them.

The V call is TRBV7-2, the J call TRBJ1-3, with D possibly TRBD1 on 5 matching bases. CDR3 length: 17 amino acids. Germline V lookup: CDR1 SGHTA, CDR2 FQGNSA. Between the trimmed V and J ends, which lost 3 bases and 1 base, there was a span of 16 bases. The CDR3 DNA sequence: TGTGCCAGCAGCTTTTCTGGAGGGAAGGGGTCTGGAAACACCATATATTTT. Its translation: CASSFSGGKGSGNTIYF. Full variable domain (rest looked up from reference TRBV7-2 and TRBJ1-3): GAGVSQSPSNKVTEKGKDVELRCDPISGHTALYWYRQSLGQGLEFLIYFQGNSAPDKSGLPSDRFSAERTGGSVSTLTIQRTQQEDSAVYLCASSFSGGKGSGNTIYFGEGSWLTVV.

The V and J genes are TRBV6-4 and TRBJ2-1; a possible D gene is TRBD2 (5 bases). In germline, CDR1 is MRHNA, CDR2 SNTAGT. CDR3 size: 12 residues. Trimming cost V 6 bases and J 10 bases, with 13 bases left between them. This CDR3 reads CASSTRSGEQFF. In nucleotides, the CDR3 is TGTGCCAGCAGCACTAGATCTGGCGAGCAGTTCTTC.

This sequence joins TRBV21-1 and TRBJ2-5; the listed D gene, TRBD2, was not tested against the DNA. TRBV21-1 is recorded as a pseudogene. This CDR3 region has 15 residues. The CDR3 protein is CASSNPGTFQETQYF. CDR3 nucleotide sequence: TGTGCCAGCAGCAACCCCGGGACTTTTCAAGAGACCCAGTACTTC.

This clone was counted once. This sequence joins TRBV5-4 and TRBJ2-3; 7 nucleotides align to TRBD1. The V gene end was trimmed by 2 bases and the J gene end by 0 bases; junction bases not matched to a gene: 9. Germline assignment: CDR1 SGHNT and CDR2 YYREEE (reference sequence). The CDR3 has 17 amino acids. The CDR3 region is CASSFGDRQPSTDTQYF. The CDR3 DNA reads TGTGCCAGCAGCTTCGGGGACAGACAACCTAGCACAGATACGCAGTATTTT. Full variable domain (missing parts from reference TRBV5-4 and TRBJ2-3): ETGVTQSPTHLIKTRGQQVTLRCSSQSGHNTVSWYQQALGQGPQFIFQYYREEENGRGNFPPRFSGLQFPNYSSELNVNALELDDSALYLCASSFGDRQPSTDTQYFGPGTRLTVL.

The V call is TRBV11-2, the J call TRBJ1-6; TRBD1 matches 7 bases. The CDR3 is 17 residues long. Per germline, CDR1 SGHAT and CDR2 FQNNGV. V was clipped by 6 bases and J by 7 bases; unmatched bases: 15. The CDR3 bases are TGTGCCAGCAGACCCCTTCGCGGGACAGCAAAAAATTCACCCCTCCACTTT. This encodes CASRPLRGTAKNSPLHF. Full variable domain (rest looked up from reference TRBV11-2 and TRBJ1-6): EAGVAQSPRYKIIEKRQSVAFWCNPISGHATLYWYQQILGQGPKLLIQFQNNGVVDDSQLPKDRFSAERLKGVDSTLKIQPAKLEDSAVYLCASRPLRGTAKNSPLHFGNGTRLTVT.

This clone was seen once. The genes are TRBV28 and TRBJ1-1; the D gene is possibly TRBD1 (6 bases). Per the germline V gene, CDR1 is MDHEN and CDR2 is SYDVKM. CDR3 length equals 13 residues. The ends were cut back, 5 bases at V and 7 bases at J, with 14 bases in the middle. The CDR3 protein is CASSPWTRGEAFF. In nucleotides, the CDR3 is TGTGCCAGCAGTCCTTGGACCAGGGGTGAAGCTTTCTTT.